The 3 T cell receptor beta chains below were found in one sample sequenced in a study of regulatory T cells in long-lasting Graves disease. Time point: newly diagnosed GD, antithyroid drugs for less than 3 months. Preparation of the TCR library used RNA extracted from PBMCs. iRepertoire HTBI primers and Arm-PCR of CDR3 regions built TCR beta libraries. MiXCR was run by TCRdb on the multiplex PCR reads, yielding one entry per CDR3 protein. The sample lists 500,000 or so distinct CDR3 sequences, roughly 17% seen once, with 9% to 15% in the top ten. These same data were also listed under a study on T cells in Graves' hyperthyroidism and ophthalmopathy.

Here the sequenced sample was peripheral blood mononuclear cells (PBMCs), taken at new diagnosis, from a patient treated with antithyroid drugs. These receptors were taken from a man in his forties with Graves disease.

CDR3 residues: CASGPQGARTQYF. In DNA form, the CDR3 reads TGTGCCAGCGGACCCCAGGGGGCCCGGACCCAGTACTTC. This sequence joins TRBV12-3 or TRBV12-4 and TRBJ2-1; 8 bases are a match to TRBD1. The J call may be in error: the DNA end matches TRBJ2-5 better. The CDR3 has 13 amino acids.

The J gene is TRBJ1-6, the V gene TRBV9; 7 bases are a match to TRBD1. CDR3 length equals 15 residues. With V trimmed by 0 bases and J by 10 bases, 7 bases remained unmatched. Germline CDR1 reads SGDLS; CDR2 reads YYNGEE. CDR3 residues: CASSVGDRASSPLHF. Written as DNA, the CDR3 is TGTGCCAGCAGCGTAGGGGACAGAGCCAGCTCACCCCTCCACTTT.

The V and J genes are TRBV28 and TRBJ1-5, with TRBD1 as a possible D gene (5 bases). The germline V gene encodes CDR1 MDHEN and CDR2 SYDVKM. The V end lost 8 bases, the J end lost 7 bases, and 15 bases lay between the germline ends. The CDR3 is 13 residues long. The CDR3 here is CASGGQGWQPQHF. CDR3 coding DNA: TGTGCCAGCGGGGGTCAGGGTTGGCAGCCCCAGCATTTT.